These T cell receptor beta chains were read from a single sample in a study of blood T cells in healthy people across ages. Each CDR3 protein is one row after TCRdb ran MiXCR on the 5' RACE reads. The profile shows over 500,000 distinct CDR3 sequences, under 65% of them singletons. Sequencing used blood. The receptor set was obtained from a woman older than 75 in good health. Each CDR3 is given with its conserved first and last residue. A D gene is named only where the DNA matches it firmly. Size tells how often a clone was seen (once, few, many) or the class of an expanded clone, and some rows leave it out.

j_call: TRBJ2-5
d_call: NA
clone_size: NA
v_call: TRBV20-1
cdr3_aa: CSAYGFLQETQYF
cdr3_nt: TGCAGTGCTTATGGGTTTCTCCAAGAGACCCAGTACTTC

j_call: TRBJ1-5
d_call: TRBD1
clone_size: few
v_call: TRBV20-1
cdr3_aa: CSASILGQANQPQHF
cdr3_nt: TGCAGTGCTAGTATTCTAGGACAGGCGAATCAGCCCCAGCATTTT

j_call: TRBJ2-7
d_call: TRBD2
clone_size: many
v_call: TRBV10-3
cdr3_aa: CATGTSGTSGVLSYEQYF
cdr3_nt: TGTGCCACCGGGACCTCCGGGACTAGCGGTGTTCTATCCTACGAGCAGTACTTC

j_call: TRBJ2-1
d_call: NA
clone_size: NA
v_call: TRBV10-3
cdr3_aa: CAISESTSAHEQFF
cdr3_nt: TGTGCCATCAGTGAGTCGACGAGTGCCCATGAGCAGTTCTTC

j_call: TRBJ2-2
d_call: TRBD2
clone_size: few
v_call: TRBV2
cdr3_aa: CASSELAGDTGELFF
cdr3_nt: TGTGCCAGCAGTGAACTAGCGGGAGACACCGGGGAGCTGTTTTTT

j_call: TRBJ2-1
d_call: TRBD2
clone_size: NA
v_call: TRBV20-1
cdr3_aa: CSAYGRAGGPGQFF
cdr3_nt: TGCAGTGCTTATGGACGAGCGGGAGGGCCGGGACAGTTCTTC

j_call: TRBJ1-2
d_call: TRBD1
clone_size: NA
v_call: TRBV12-3/TRBV12-4
cdr3_aa: CASSRRDRGDYGYTF
cdr3_nt: TGTGCCAGCAGCCGCCGAGACAGGGGTGACTATGGCTACACCTTC

j_call: TRBJ2-3
d_call: NA
clone_size: once
v_call: TRBV2
cdr3_aa: CASSEGGPSTDTQYF
cdr3_nt: TGTGCCAGCAGTGAAGGGGGGCCGAGCACAGATACGCAGTATTTT

j_call: TRBJ2-3
d_call: TRBD2
clone_size: NA
v_call: TRBV12-3/TRBV12-4
cdr3_aa: CASRGQGLAETSRLNTDTQYF
cdr3_nt: TGTGCCAGTCGGGGGCAGGGACTAGCGGAAACCAGCCGGCTAAACACAGATACGCAGTATTTT

j_call: TRBJ2-1
d_call: NA
clone_size: NA
v_call: TRBV15
cdr3_aa: CATTSSKGSYNGQLF
cdr3_nt: TGTGCCACTACCTCCAGTAAAGGCTCCTACAATGGGCAGTTATTC

j_call: TRBJ2-2
d_call: NA
clone_size: many
v_call: TRBV20-1
cdr3_aa: CSAREGVTSNTGELFF
cdr3_nt: TGCAGTGCTAGAGAGGGAGTCACATCGAACACCGGGGAGCTGTTTTTT

j_call: TRBJ2-3
d_call: NA
clone_size: few
v_call: TRBV12-3/TRBV12-4
cdr3_aa: CASRLRENADTQYF
cdr3_nt: TGTGCCAGCAGGCTCCGGGAGAATGCAGATACGCAGTATTTT

j_call: TRBJ1-1
d_call: NA
clone_size: few
v_call: TRBV2
cdr3_aa: CASTEFTEAFF
cdr3_nt: TGTGCCAGCACCGAGTTTACTGAAGCTTTCTTT

j_call: TRBJ2-1
d_call: NA
clone_size: NA
v_call: TRBV28
cdr3_aa: CASSLGRTVNNEQFF
cdr3_nt: TGTGCCAGCAGCTTAGGGAGGACTGTTAACAATGAGCAGTTCTTC

j_call: TRBJ1-1
d_call: NA
clone_size: NA
v_call: TRBV11-2
cdr3_aa: CASSLTADTEAFF
cdr3_nt: TGTGCCAGCAGCTTGACAGCCGACACTGAAGCTTTCTTT

j_call: TRBJ2-2
d_call: NA
clone_size: NA
v_call: TRBV15
cdr3_aa: CATSRDSRGATGELFF
cdr3_nt: TGTGCCACCAGCAGAGATTCACGGGGGGCCACCGGGGAGCTGTTTTTT

j_call: TRBJ1-1
d_call: NA
clone_size: NA
v_call: TRBV19
cdr3_aa: CASRREGIRYTEAFF
cdr3_nt: TGTGCCAGTCGTCGGGAGGGGATTCGGTACACTGAAGCTTTCTTT

j_call: TRBJ1-1
d_call: TRBD1
clone_size: NA
v_call: TRBV5-1
cdr3_aa: CASSLAGTGDTEAFF
cdr3_nt: TGCGCCAGCAGCTTAGCCGGGACAGGGGACACTGAAGCTTTCTTT

j_call: TRBJ2-1
d_call: NA
clone_size: many
v_call: TRBV20-1
cdr3_aa: CSARGSRSYNEQFF
cdr3_nt: TGCAGTGCTAGAGGCTCCCGCTCCTACAATGAGCAGTTCTTC

j_call: TRBJ1-2
d_call: TRBD1
clone_size: NA
v_call: TRBV15
cdr3_aa: CATDPGTGATYGYTF
cdr3_nt: TGTGCCACCGATCCCGGGACAGGGGCAACCTATGGCTACACCTTC

j_call: TRBJ2-3
d_call: TRBD2
clone_size: many
v_call: TRBV5-1
cdr3_aa: CASSPGLVISDTQYF
cdr3_nt: TGCGCCAGCAGCCCGGGACTAGTGATTTCAGATACGCAGTATTTT

j_call: TRBJ1-1
d_call: NA
clone_size: once
v_call: TRBV7-2
cdr3_aa: CASSFYRDTEAFF
cdr3_nt: TGTGCCAGCAGCTTTTACAGGGACACTGAAGCTTTCTTT

j_call: TRBJ2-1
d_call: TRBD2
clone_size: NA
v_call: TRBV7-9
cdr3_aa: CASSLRGTSGYNEQFF
cdr3_nt: TGTGCCAGCAGCTTACGGGGGACTAGCGGCTACAATGAGCAGTTCTTC

j_call: TRBJ1-2
d_call: TRBD1
clone_size: many
v_call: TRBV2
cdr3_aa: CASRGTGPEGGYTF
cdr3_nt: TGTGCCAGCAGAGGGACAGGCCCCGAGGGTGGCTACACCTTC

j_call: TRBJ2-5
d_call: TRBD2
clone_size: NA
v_call: TRBV2
cdr3_aa: CASSDWAGGYYQETQYF
cdr3_nt: TGTGCCAGCAGTGATTGGGCGGGGGGCTACTACCAAGAGACCCAGTACTTC

j_call: TRBJ1-5
d_call: NA
clone_size: NA
v_call: TRBV20-1
cdr3_aa: CSAGSLRDAPGPQHF
cdr3_nt: TGCAGTGCCGGTTCATTGAGGGACGCCCCAGGGCCCCAGCATTTT

j_call: TRBJ2-1
d_call: TRBD2
clone_size: NA
v_call: TRBV14
cdr3_aa: CASRPLAGGWDNEQFF
cdr3_nt: TGTGCCAGCAGGCCCCTGGCGGGGGGGTGGGACAATGAGCAGTTCTTC

j_call: TRBJ2-1
d_call: TRBD2
clone_size: many
v_call: TRBV10-3
cdr3_aa: CAISRRGTSGGHNEQFF
cdr3_nt: TGTGCCATCTCTCGAAGGGGGACTAGCGGGGGCCACAATGAGCAGTTCTTC

j_call: TRBJ2-7
d_call: TRBD1
clone_size: NA
v_call: TRBV7-6
cdr3_aa: CASSLGDRPYEQYF
cdr3_nt: TGTGCCAGCAGCTTGGGGGACAGACCCTACGAGCAGTACTTC

j_call: TRBJ2-2
d_call: NA
clone_size: few
v_call: TRBV7-3
cdr3_aa: CASSPTYTNTGELFF
cdr3_nt: TGTGCCAGCAGCCCCACATATACGAACACCGGGGAGCTGTTTTTT

j_call: TRBJ2-1
d_call: NA
clone_size: NA
v_call: TRBV2
cdr3_aa: CASSGRTAYNEQFF
cdr3_nt: TGTGCCAGCAGTGGCCGAACGGCCTACAATGAGCAGTTCTTC

j_call: TRBJ2-3
d_call: NA
clone_size: NA
v_call: TRBV2
cdr3_aa: CASSGQHTQYF
cdr3_nt: TGTGCCAGCAGTGGACAGCATACGCAGTATTTT

j_call: TRBJ2-5
d_call: NA
clone_size: NA
v_call: TRBV5-1
cdr3_aa: CASSPTLVVNEQYF
cdr3_nt: TGCGCCAGCAGCCCGACCCTCGTAGTCAATGAGCAGTACTTC

j_call: TRBJ1-6
d_call: NA
clone_size: NA
v_call: TRBV27
cdr3_aa: CASSLFEGNNSPLHF
cdr3_nt: TGTGCCAGCAGTTTATTCGAGGGGAATAATTCACCCCTCCACTTT

j_call: TRBJ2-3
d_call: TRBD1
clone_size: NA
v_call: TRBV28
cdr3_aa: CASSFLQGHDTQYF
cdr3_nt: TGTGCCAGCAGTTTTCTACAGGGGCATGATACGCAGTATTTT

j_call: TRBJ1-2
d_call: NA
clone_size: NA
v_call: TRBV6-1
cdr3_aa: CASTQRGRGISGYTF
cdr3_nt: TGTGCCAGCACTCAAAGGGGCAGGGGAATTTCGGGCTACACCTTC

j_call: TRBJ2-3
d_call: TRBD1
clone_size: many
v_call: TRBV27
cdr3_aa: CASSPPDRVFTDTQYF
cdr3_nt: TGTGCCAGCAGTCCCCCGGACAGGGTTTTTACAGATACGCAGTATTTT

j_call: TRBJ2-3
d_call: NA
clone_size: few
v_call: TRBV5-1
cdr3_aa: CASSPNSGLTDTQYF
cdr3_nt: TGCGCCAGCAGCCCTAACAGCGGACTCACAGATACGCAGTATTTT

j_call: TRBJ1-1
d_call: NA
clone_size: NA
v_call: TRBV12-3/TRBV12-4
cdr3_aa: CASRTLGAEAFF
cdr3_nt: TGTGCCAGCAGAACCCTGGGGGCTGAAGCTTTCTTT

j_call: TRBJ2-3
d_call: TRBD2
clone_size: few
v_call: TRBV4-1
cdr3_aa: CASSQDEWASGRSTHSTDTQYF
cdr3_nt: TGCGCCAGCAGCCAAGATGAGTGGGCTAGCGGGCGCAGTACCCATAGCACAGATACGCAGTATTTT

j_call: TRBJ2-5
d_call: NA
clone_size: NA
v_call: TRBV20-1
cdr3_aa: CSAPPNQETQYF
cdr3_nt: TGCAGTGCCCCCCCCAACCAAGAGACCCAGTACTTC

j_call: TRBJ2-7
d_call: NA
clone_size: few
v_call: TRBV6-2/TRBV6-3
cdr3_aa: CASSYPWDTSSYEQYF
cdr3_nt: TGTGCCAGCAGTTACCCCTGGGACACGAGCTCCTACGAGCAGTACTTC

j_call: TRBJ1-3
d_call: NA
clone_size: NA
v_call: TRBV7-7
cdr3_aa: CASSYRPGNTIYF
cdr3_nt: TGTGCCAGCAGCTATCGTCCAGGAAACACCATATATTTT

j_call: TRBJ1-2
d_call: TRBD1
clone_size: few
v_call: TRBV20-1
cdr3_aa: CSAQQGQASEGYTF
cdr3_nt: TGCAGTGCTCAACAGGGACAGGCTTCGGAAGGCTACACCTTC

j_call: TRBJ1-5
d_call: NA
clone_size: NA
v_call: TRBV2
cdr3_aa: CASSPRSGQPNQPQHF
cdr3_nt: TGTGCCAGCAGTCCCCGATCCGGACAGCCAAATCAGCCCCAGCATTTT